The rows below give T cell receptor beta chains drawn from one sample of a study of blood T cell repertoires in COVID-19. Profiling relied on immunoSEQ multiplex PCR, and the TCRdb table lists in-frame clones only, not all of them. The table has 85,000 to 120,000 clones, around 90% seen once. Sample: peripheral blood. Receptors were obtained from a woman in her forties or fifties with COVID-19, enrolled during active disease. CDR3s include the opening cysteine and the closing phenylalanine or tryptophan.

v_call cdr3_aa
TRBV19 CASRGQGLEKLFF
TRBV11-2 CASSLGQGSSYNEQFF
TRBV19 CASSSISGQETQYF
TRBV5-1 CASSPGTGGPETQYF
TRBV6-4 CASRKTSGGPYSTDTQYF
TRBV10-3 CAISDQGAEQYF
TRBV11-2 CASSLDGSKNEQYF
TRBV7-2 CASSLAAGNTGELFF
TRBV7-3 CASSLTGTSGSAYEQYF
TRBV19 CASGQSRRETQYF
TRBV23-1 CASSQRDGNRTGRDGYTF
TRBV28 CASSLSGGSPGELFF
TRBV20-1 CSASQRGPDFRGQPQHF
TRBV6-2/TRBV6-3 CASSYNRYEQYF
TRBV5-1 CASSPGTSAAISSYEQYF
TRBV7-9 CASSVTGVGYGYTF
TRBV18 CASSSGGSGNEKLFF
TRBV28 CASSPGQIYNSPLHF
TRBV2 CASVAFGSGTNNSPLHF
TRBV2 CASIPTSGGLTDTQYF
TRBV11-3 CASSLSGQGRLGYTF
TRBV3-1/TRBV3-2 CASSSPGDTEAFF
TRBV3-1/TRBV3-2 CASSQALPSNYGYTF
TRBV18 CASSPTMNTEAFF
TRBV4-1 CASSPRAGGETQYF
TRBV20-1 CSASLDRGRGYTF
TRBV30 CAGGGPTEGAFF
TRBV6-5 CASSQGSSYEQYF
TRBV27 CASGPGQGYTGELFF
TRBV14 CASSQGRQRNQPQHF
TRBV7-6 CASSLARAGQGVTIYF
TRBV14 CASSQLGIRIGTQYF
TRBV29-1 CSGHRADTGELFF
TRBV4-2 CASSQDLVLTGVETQYF
TRBV29-1 CSVGQSYGYTF
TRBV10-3 CATTGGVTDTQYF
TRBV3-1/TRBV3-2 CASSQGAAGGGNQPQHF
TRBV30 CAWSALAGGAGEQFF
TRBV3-1/TRBV3-2 CASSQAGWSNQPQHF
TRBV2 CASRQTGSEQYF
TRBV5-1 CASSFSGIEETQYF
TRBV11-2 CASSPFLTGVNTEAFF
TRBV5-4 CASSLDPGTGNTIYF
TRBV10-1 CASSGTGPPDTQYF
TRBV3-1/TRBV3-2 CASSQGGTRQPQHF
TRBV15 CATSRRDRPNTEAFF
TRBV6-2/TRBV6-3 CASSYVGAGDTQYF
TRBV7-2 CASSPHGTTDTQYF
TRBV7-6 CASSTPQGALNTGELFF